Below are 15 T cell receptor beta chains sequenced from a single sample in a study of blood T cell repertoires in COVID-19. Only in-frame clones appear in the TCRdb table, and some are missing; sequencing was by immunoSEQ multiplex PCR. The sample records roughly 230,000 clones, approximately 85% being singletons. The sequenced sample consisted of PBMCs or T cells enriched from blood (not recorded which). All receptors derive from a woman in her forties or fifties who had been exposed to COVID-19.

This chain joins TRBV7-6 and TRBJ2-1; D might be TRBD1 (5 bases). Trimming took 2 bases from V and 8 from J, leaving 16 bases between them. CDR3 length: 15 residues. Germline loops: CDR1 SGHVS, CDR2 FNYEAQ. This CDR3 reads CASSLNWQGRDEQFF. CDR3 nucleotide sequence: TGTGCCAGCAGCTTAAATTGGCAGGGAAGGGATGAGCAGTTCTTC.

J is TRBJ2-5 and V is TRBV18; a possible D gene is TRBD2 (7 bases). Germline loops: CDR1 KGHSH, CDR2 LQKENI. The CDR3 loop spans 13 amino acids. Trimming shortened V by 5 bases and J by 5 bases, and 12 bases separated the two germline ends. Written as DNA, the CDR3 is TGTGCCAGCTCAACGGGGGGCCAGGAGACCCAGTACTTC. This codes for CASSTGGQETQYF.

This chain uses TRBV9 with TRBJ1-2; maybe TRBD1 (6 bases). The CDR3 contains 13 residues. Germline V gene sequence: CDR1 SGDLS, CDR2 YYNGEE. Trimming shortened V by 4 bases and J by 5 bases, and 12 bases separated the two germline ends. CDR3 bases: TGTGCCAGCAGCCCCCCCGGGACATATGGCTACACCTTC. This gives the protein CASSPPGTYGYTF. Complete variable domain (other parts from reference TRBV9 and TRBJ1-2): DSGVTQTPKHLITATGQRVTLRCSPRSGDLSVYWYQQSLDQGLQFLIQYYNGEERAKGNILERFSAQQFPDLHSELNLSSLELGDSALYFCASSPPGTYGYTFGSGTRLTVV.

This chain links TRBV19 with TRBJ2-7; D possibly corresponds to TRBD1 (5 bases). Trimming cost V 5 bases and J 7 bases, with 18 bases left between them. The V gene's germline CDR1 is LNHDA and CDR2 SQIVND (reference sequence). CDR3 size: 14 residues. The CDR3 region is CASSPSGRAEEQYF. The CDR3 coding sequence is TGTGCCAGTAGTCCCTCGGGCAGGGCTGAGGAGCAGTACTTC.

The V call is TRBV4-2, the J call TRBJ1-1; D perhaps matches TRBD1 (5 bases). The ends were cut back, 4 bases at V and 10 bases at J, with 13 bases in the middle. The CDR3 length is 12 residues. Looked up from germline, CDR1 is LGHNA and CDR2 is YNFKEQ. CDR3 protein: CASSPPAGGAFF. In DNA, the CDR3 is TGTGCCAGCAGCCCGCCGGCGGGGGGAGCTTTCTTT.

The V call is TRBV19, the J call TRBJ1-5, with 8 bases matching TRBD1. The J segment lost 4 bases and the V segment lost 5 bases, leaving 10 bases of the junction unmatched. Per germline, CDR1 LNHDA and CDR2 SQIVND (reference sequence). This CDR3 is 16 amino acids long. The CDR3 DNA reads as TGTGCCAGTAGTGGACCCCAGGGGGCACTTAATCAGCCCCAGCATTTT. Its translation: CASSGPQGALNQPQHF.

The chain carries TRBV11-3 and TRBJ2-1; D may be TRBD1 (6 bases). This CDR3 spans 15 amino acids. Trimming removed 5 bases at V and 4 bases at J, with 15 bases between. Germline CDR1 reads SGHNT; CDR2 reads YENEEA. Here the CDR3 reads CASSRDGTSYNEQFF. The CDR3 bases are TGTGCCAGCAGCCGAGATGGGACAAGTTACAATGAGCAGTTCTTC.

The chain links TRBV12-3 or TRBV12-4 to TRBJ2-5; TRBD1 is a possible D gene (6 bases). This CDR3 comprises 13 residues. V was shortened by 5 bases and J by 4 bases, with 11 bases between the two germline ends. CDR3 amino acids: CASSPPGVETQYF. In nucleotides, the CDR3 is TGTGCCAGCAGTCCCCCAGGGGTAGAGACCCAGTACTTC.

This clone was recorded a few times. The chain carries TRBV30 and TRBJ1-6; D is unresolved. Germline CDR1 GTSNPN, CDR2 SVGIG (reference sequence). The CDR3 is 12 residues long. The CDR3 is CALSAAQTPLHF. The CDR3 DNA is TGTGCGCTTTCCGCCGCGCAAACACCCCTCCACTTT.

V and J are TRBV4-2 and TRBJ2-5; no clear D. The CDR3 is made up of 15 amino acids. Germline CDR1 and CDR2: LGHNA and YNFKEQ. Trimming removed 0 bases at V and 0 bases at J, with 8 bases between. The CDR3 spells CASSQDLSYQETQYF. Here the CDR3 DNA reads TGTGCCAGCAGCCAAGATCTTAGCTACCAAGAGACCCAGTACTTC.

The chain uses TRBV6-6 and TRBJ1-5, with TRBD1 matching over 8 bases. Germline V gene data show CDR1 as MNHNY and CDR2 as SVGAGI (reference sequence). The CDR3 runs 16 residues. V was pared by 6 bases and J by 2 bases, with 9 bases of the junction left unmatched. The CDR3 sequence is CASRPLQTGGNQPQHF. Written as DNA, the CDR3 is TGTGCCAGCAGACCCCTACAGACAGGGGGCAATCAGCCCCAGCATTTT.

This clone has only one observation. The rearrangement links TRBV5-4 to TRBJ2-3; D possibly corresponds to TRBD1 (6 bases). The CDR3 consists of 13 residues. V was clipped by 4 bases and J by 4 bases, with 10 bases between them. CDR1 is SGHNT, CDR2 YYREEE, per germline (reference sequence). For the CDR3, the DNA is TGTGCCAGCAGCCCCCGGACAGCAGATACGCAGTATTTT. It specifies CASSPRTADTQYF.

This rearrangement joins TRBV29-1 to TRBJ2-7, with 7 nucleotides matching TRBD1. The CDR3 sequence is 13 residues long. V lost 6 bases and J lost 0; bases outside the gene matches: 5. Germline-derived CDR1 and CDR2 are SQVTM and ANQGSEA. CDR3 DNA: TGCAGCGTCTCGACAGGGAGCTCCTACGAGCAGTACTTC. Residues: CSVSTGSSYEQYF.

The chain carries TRBV7-2 and TRBJ1-1, with TRBD1 identical over 8 bases. Germline CDR1 reads SGHTA; CDR2 reads FQGNSA. This CDR3 is built from 14 residues. V lost 5 bases, J lost 10 bases, and 12 bases stayed unmatched. Here the CDR3 DNA reads TGTGCCAGCAGCCAGGAGGGCAGGGGGCGAGGAGCTTTCTTT. Its protein product is CASSQEGRGRGAFF.

V and J are TRBV5-1 and TRBJ2-2; 7 bases are a match to TRBD1. From germline, CDR1 is SGHRS and CDR2 YFSETQ. CDR3 length: 15 amino acids. Germline trimming cut 4 bases from V and 5 bases from J; bases unmatched to any gene: 8. This CDR3 is CASSPRTGQTGELFF. The DNA of the CDR3 is TGCGCCAGCAGCCCGAGGACAGGCCAAACCGGGGAGCTGTTTTTT.